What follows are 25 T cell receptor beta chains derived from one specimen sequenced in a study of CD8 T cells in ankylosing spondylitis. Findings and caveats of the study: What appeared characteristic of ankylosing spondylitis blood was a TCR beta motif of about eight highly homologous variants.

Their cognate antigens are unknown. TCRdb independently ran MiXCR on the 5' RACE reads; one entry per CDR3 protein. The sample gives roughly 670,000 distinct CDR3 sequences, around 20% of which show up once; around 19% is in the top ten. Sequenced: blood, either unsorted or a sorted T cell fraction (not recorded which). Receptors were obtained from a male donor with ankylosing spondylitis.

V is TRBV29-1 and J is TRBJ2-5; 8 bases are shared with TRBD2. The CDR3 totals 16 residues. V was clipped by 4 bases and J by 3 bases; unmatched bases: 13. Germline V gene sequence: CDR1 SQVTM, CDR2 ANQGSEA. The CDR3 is CSVGPEIAGMKETQYF. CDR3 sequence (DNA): TGCAGCGTTGGCCCCGAGATAGCGGGGATGAAAGAGACCCAGTACTTC.

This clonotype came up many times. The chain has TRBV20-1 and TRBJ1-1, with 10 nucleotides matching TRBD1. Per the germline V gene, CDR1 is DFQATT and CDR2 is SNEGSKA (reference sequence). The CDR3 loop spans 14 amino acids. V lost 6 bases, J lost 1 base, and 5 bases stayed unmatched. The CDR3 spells CSAGDRGKNTEAFF. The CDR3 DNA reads TGCAGTGCCGGGGACAGGGGTAAGAACACTGAAGCTTTCTTT.

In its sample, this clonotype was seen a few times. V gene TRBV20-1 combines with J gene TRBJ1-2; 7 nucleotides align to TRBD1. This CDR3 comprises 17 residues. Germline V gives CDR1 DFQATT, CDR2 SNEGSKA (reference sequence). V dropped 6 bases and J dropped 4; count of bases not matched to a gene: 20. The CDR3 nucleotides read TGCAGTGCGCGAAATCCCCCGGGGCAGGGGGACGGCTATGGCTACACCTTC. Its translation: CSARNPPGQGDGYGYTF.

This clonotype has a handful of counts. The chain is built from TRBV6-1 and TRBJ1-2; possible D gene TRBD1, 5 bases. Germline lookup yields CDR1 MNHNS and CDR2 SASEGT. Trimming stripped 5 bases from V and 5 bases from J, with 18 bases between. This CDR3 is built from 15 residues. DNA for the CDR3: TGTGCCAGCAGTCCAGACGGGACTTCCTCTTATGGCTACACCTTC. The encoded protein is CASSPDGTSSYGYTF.

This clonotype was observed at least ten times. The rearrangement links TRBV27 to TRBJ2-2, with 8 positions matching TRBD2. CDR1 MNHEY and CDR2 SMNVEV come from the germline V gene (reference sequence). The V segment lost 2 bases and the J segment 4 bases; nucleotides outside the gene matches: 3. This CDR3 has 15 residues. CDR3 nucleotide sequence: TGTGCCAGCAGTTTACTGGGACTAGTCACCGGGGAGCTGTTTTTT. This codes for CASSLLGLVTGELFF.

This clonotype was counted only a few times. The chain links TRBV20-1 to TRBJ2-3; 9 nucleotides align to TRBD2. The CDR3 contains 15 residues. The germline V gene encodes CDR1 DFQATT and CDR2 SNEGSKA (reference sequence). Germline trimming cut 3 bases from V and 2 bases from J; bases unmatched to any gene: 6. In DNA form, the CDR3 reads TGCAGTGCTAGCCCCAGACTAGCGGCCACAGATACGCAGTATTTT. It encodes CSASPRLAATDTQYF.

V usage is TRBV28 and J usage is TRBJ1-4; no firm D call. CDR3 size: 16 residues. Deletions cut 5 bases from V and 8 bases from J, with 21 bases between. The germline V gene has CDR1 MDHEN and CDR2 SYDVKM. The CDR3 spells CASSPTPRRHGEKLFF. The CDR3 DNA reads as TGTGCCAGCAGTCCCACCCCCCGGAGGCACGGGGAAAAACTGTTTTTT.

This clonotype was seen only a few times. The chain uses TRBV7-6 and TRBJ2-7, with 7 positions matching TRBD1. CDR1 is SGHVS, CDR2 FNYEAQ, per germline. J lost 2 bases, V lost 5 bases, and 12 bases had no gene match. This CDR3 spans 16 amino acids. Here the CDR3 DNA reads TGTGCCAGCAGCCCCCTCCGGGACAGTACCCCCTACGAGCAGTACTTC. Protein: CASSPLRDSTPYEQYF.

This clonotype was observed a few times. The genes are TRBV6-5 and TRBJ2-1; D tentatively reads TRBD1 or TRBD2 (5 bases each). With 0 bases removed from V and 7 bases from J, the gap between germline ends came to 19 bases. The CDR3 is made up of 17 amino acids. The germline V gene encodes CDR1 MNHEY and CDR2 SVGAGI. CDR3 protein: CASSYSGSWAGPNEQFF. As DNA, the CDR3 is TGTGCCAGCAGTTACTCGGGGAGTTGGGCAGGGCCTAATGAGCAGTTCTTC.

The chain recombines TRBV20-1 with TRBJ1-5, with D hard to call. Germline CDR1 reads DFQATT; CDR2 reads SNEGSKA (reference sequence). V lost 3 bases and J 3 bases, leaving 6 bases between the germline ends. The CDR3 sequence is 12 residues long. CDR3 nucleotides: TGCAGTGCTAGCTCGAACAATCAGCCCCAGCATTTT. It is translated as CSASSNNQPQHF.

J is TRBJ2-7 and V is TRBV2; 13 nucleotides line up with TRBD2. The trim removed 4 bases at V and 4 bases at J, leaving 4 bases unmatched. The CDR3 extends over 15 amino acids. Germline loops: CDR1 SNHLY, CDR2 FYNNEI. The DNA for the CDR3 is TGTGCCAGCAGTGCTGGACTAGCGGGAGAGTACGAGCAGTACTTC. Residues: CASSAGLAGEYEQYF.

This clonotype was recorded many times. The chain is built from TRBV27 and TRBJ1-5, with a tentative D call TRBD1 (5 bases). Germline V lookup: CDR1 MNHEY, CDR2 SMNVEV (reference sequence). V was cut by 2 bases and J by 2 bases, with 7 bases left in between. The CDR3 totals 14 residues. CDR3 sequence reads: CASSLQGRNQPQHF. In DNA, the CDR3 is TGTGCCAGCAGTTTACAGGGCCGCAATCAGCCCCAGCATTTT.

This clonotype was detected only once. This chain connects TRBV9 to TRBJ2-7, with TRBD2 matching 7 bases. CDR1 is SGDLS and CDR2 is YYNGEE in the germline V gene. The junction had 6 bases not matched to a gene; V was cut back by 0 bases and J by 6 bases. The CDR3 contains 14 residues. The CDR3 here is CASSVGGGTVEQYF. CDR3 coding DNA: TGTGCCAGCAGCGTAGGGGGGGGAACTGTCGAGCAGTACTTC.

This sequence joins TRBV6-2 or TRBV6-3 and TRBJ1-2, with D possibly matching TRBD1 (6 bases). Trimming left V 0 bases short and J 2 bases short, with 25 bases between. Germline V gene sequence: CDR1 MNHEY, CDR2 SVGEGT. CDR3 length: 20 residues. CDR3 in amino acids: CASSYSTSTLGTGRNYGYTF. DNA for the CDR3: TGTGCCAGCAGTTACTCGACGTCAACGCTTGGAACAGGGCGGAACTATGGCTACACCTTC.

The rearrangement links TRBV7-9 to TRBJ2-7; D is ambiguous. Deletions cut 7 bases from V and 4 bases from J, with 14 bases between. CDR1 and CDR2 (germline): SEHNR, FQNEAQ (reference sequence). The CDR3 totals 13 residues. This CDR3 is CASTPSGRYEQYF. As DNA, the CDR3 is TGTGCCAGCACCCCCTCCGGCCGTTACGAGCAGTACTTC.

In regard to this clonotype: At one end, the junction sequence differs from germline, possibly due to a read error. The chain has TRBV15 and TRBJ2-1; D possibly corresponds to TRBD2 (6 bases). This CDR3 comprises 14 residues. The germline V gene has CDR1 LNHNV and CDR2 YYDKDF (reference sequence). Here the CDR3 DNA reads TGTGCCACCAGCATACTAGCTTCGGGTAATGAGCGGTTCTTC. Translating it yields CATSILASGNERFF.

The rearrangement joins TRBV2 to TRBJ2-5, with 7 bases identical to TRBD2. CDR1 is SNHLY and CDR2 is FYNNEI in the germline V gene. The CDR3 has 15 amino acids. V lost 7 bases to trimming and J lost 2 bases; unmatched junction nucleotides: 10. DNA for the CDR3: TGTGCCAGCAAACCGAGGTTGCGGGGGCAAGAGACCCAGTACTTC. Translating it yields CASKPRLRGQETQYF.

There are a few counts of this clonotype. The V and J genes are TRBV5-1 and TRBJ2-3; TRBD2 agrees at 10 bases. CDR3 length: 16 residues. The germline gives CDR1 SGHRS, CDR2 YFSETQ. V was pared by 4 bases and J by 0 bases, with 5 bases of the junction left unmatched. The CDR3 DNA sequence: TGCGCCAGCAGCCTGTCGACTAGCGGGAGCACAGATACGCAGTATTTT. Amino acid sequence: CASSLSTSGSTDTQYF.

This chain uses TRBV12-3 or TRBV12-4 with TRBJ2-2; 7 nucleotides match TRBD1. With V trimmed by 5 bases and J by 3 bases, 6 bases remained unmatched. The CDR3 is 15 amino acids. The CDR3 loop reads CASSPMGTDTGELFF. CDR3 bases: TGTGCCAGCAGTCCGATGGGGACAGACACCGGGGAGCTGTTTTTT.

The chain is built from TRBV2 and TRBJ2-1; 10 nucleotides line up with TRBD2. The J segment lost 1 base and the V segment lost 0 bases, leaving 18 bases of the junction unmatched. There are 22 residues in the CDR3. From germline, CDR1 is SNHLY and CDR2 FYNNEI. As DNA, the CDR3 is TGTGCCAGCAGTGAAGCGTTAGTTAGATTTCGGGCTAGCGGGGGATCCTACAATGAGCAGTTCTTC. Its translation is CASSEALVRFRASGGSYNEQFF.

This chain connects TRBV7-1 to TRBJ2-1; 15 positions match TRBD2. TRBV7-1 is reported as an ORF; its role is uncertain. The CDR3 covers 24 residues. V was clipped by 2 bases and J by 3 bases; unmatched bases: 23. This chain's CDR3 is CASSSTSGWRLPGLAGGDYNEQFF. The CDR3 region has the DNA TGTGCCAGCAGCTCAACTTCAGGGTGGAGGCTACCGGGACTAGCGGGGGGCGACTACAATGAGCAGTTCTTC.

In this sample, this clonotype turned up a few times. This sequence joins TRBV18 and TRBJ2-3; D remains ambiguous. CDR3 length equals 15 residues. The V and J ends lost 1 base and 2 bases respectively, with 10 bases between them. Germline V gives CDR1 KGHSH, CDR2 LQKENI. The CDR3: CASSPRRIDTDTQYF. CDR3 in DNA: TGTGCCAGCTCACCACGTCGGATCGACACAGATACGCAGTATTTT. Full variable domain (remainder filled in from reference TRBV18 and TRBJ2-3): NAGVMQNPRHLVRRRGQEARLRCSPMKGHSHVYWYRQLPEEGLKFMVYLQKENIIDESGMPKERFSAEFPKEGPSILRIQQVVRGDSAAYFCASSPRRIDTDTQYFGPGTRLTVL.

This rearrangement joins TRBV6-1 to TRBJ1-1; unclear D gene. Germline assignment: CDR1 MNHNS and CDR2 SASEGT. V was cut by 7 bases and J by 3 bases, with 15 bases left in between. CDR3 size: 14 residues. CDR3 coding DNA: TGTGCCAGCATCCTCCCTGGGTCAGACACTGAAGCTTTCTTT. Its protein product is CASILPGSDTEAFF.

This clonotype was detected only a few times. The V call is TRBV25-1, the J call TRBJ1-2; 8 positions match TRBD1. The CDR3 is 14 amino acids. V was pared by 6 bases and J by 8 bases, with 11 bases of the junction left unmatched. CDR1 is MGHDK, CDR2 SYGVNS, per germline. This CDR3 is CASSGTGTPGGYTF. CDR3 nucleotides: TGTGCCAGCAGCGGGACAGGAACCCCCGGGGGCTACACCTTC.

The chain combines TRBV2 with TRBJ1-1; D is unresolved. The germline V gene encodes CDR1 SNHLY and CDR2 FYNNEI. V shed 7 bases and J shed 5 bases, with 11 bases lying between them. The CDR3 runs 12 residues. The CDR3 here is CASKNRGTEAFF. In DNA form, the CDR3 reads TGTGCCAGCAAAAACCGTGGGACTGAAGCTTTCTTT.